These 14 T cell receptor beta chains came from one sample sequenced in a study of blood T cells in healthy people across ages. A second PCR, run for about 6 to 12 cycles, used a sample-barcoded 5' primer plus a J-beta primer mix. One entry per CDR3 protein results from TCRdb running MiXCR on the 5' RACE reads. This repertoire shows about 1.6 million distinct CDR3 sequences, roughly 30% found once; its top ten account for about 11%. The sequencing sample was made of blood. The receptors shown here come from a woman aged 25 to 39 in good health.

CDR3 residues: CASSQGLTAWPQYF. CDR3 DNA sequence: TGCGCCAGCAGCCAAGGACTAACGGCTTGGCCCCAGTACTTC. V gene TRBV4-1 combines with J gene TRBJ2-5; D possibly corresponds to TRBD2 (5 bases). This CDR3 is built from 14 residues. Germline assignment: CDR1 MGHRA and CDR2 YSYEKL. V dropped 1 base and J dropped 9 bases, with 15 bases sitting between them.

This clonotype was seen a few times. The chain joins TRBV30 to TRBJ1-1; D not certain. Germline-derived CDR1 and CDR2 are GTSNPN and SVGIG (reference sequence). Trimming pared 6 bases from V and 7 bases from J, leaving 15 bases between. CDR3 length: 12 amino acids. The CDR3 sequence: CACLVSGLEAFF. The CDR3 bases are TGTGCCTGCCTCGTAAGCGGGCTTGAAGCTTTCTTT.

The V and J genes are TRBV6-5 and TRBJ1-2; D possibly corresponds to TRBD1 (6 bases). V was trimmed by 4 bases and J by 6 bases, leaving 15 bases between them. The CDR3 has 14 residues. CDR1 is MNHEY, CDR2 SVGAGI, per germline. CDR3 coding DNA: TGTGCCAGCAGTTCGGGGGCCCCTTATGATGGCTACACCTTC. Protein: CASSSGAPYDGYTF.

This clonotype occurred a few times. The chain has TRBV10-3 and TRBJ2-1; D possibly corresponds to TRBD2 (7 bases). V was pared by 6 bases and J by 5 bases, with 11 bases between. Germline lookup yields CDR1 ENHRY and CDR2 SYGVKD. The CDR3 is 13 amino acids. CDR3 loop: CAISGGRDNEQFF. The CDR3 nucleotides are TGTGCCATCAGCGGGGGGCGGGACAATGAGCAGTTCTTC.

The chain is built from TRBV3-1 and TRBJ1-5, with D perhaps TRBD1 (6 bases). The V gene lost 4 bases and the J gene lost 7 bases, with 17 bases spanning the gap. CDR1 is LGHDT and CDR2 is YNNKEL in the germline V gene (reference sequence). The CDR3 sequence is 15 residues long. CDR3 sequence (DNA): TGTGCCAGCAGCCTCCCCCCGGGGGCACGACAGCCCCAGCATTTT. The encoded protein is CASSLPPGARQPQHF.

The chain uses TRBV29-1 and TRBJ1-1; 7 positions match TRBD1. CDR1 is SQVTM, CDR2 ANQGSEA, per germline. V lost 5 bases and J lost 0; bases outside the gene matches: 3. The CDR3 totals 13 residues. Here the CDR3 reads CSVQGQMNTEAFF. CDR3 nucleotide sequence: TGCAGCGTTCAGGGACAGATGAACACTGAAGCTTTCTTT.

The chain uses TRBV4-1 and TRBJ2-2; D possibly corresponds to TRBD2 (6 bases). This CDR3 has 17 amino acids. V was cut by 1 base and J by 1 base, with 13 bases left in between. Germline V gives CDR1 MGHRA, CDR2 YSYEKL. The CDR3 sequence is CASSQGLRGLNTGELFF. The DNA for the CDR3 is TGCGCCAGCAGCCAAGGGTTGCGGGGCCTGAACACCGGGGAGCTGTTTTTT.

The V and J genes are TRBV27 and TRBJ1-2; maybe TRBD1 (5 bases). CDR3 size: 13 residues. Germline CDR1 reads MNHEY; CDR2 reads SMNVEV (reference sequence). Between the trimmed V and J ends, which lost 10 bases and 3 bases, there was a span of 15 bases. The CDR3 DNA follows: TGTGCCACCTCCGGGACTGGAGACTATGGCTACACCTTC. It is translated as CATSGTGDYGYTF.

This chain uses TRBV3-1 with TRBJ2-5, with TRBD2 matching 14 bases. Germline assignment: CDR1 LGHDT and CDR2 YNNKEL (reference sequence). This CDR3 is 17 amino acids long. Germline trimming cut 4 bases from V and 2 bases from J; bases unmatched to any gene: 6. The CDR3 bases are TGTGCCAGCAGCCTCTGGGGACTAGCGGGGGATCAAGAGACCCAGTACTTC. It codes for CASSLWGLAGDQETQYF.

The chain couples TRBV5-6 to TRBJ2-1; D may match TRBD1 or TRBD2 (5 bases each). The CDR3 has 15 residues. CDR1 SGHDT and CDR2 YYEEEE come from the germline V gene. V shed 0 bases and J shed 5 bases, with 12 bases lying between them. CDR3 nucleotide sequence: TGTGCCAGCAGCTTGGTGTTGGGACGGAACAATGAGCAGTTCTTC. Protein: CASSLVLGRNNEQFF.

This clonotype came up a few times. The chain links TRBV10-3 to TRBJ2-3; TRBD2 is a possible D gene (6 bases). With 6 bases removed from V and 3 bases from J, the gap between germline ends came to 19 bases. The CDR3 sequence is 16 residues long. CDR1 ENHRY and CDR2 SYGVKD come from the germline V gene. This CDR3 reads CAIRSGLTGETDTQYF. The CDR3 coding sequence is TGTGCCATCAGGAGCGGGTTAACGGGGGAAACAGATACGCAGTATTTT.

This clonotype was seen a few times. The chain joins TRBV4-2 to TRBJ2-3, with 7 nucleotides matching TRBD2. With 0 bases clipped from V and 0 bases from J, the junction kept 12 bases outside the gene matches. The CDR3 length is 19 residues. Per the germline V gene, CDR1 is LGHNA and CDR2 is YNFKEQ. The CDR3 DNA sequence: TGTGCCAGCAGCCAAGATGGTCTAGCGGAGGTTTCTAGCACAGATACGCAGTATTTT. Its protein is CASSQDGLAEVSSTDTQYF.

On this clonotype itself: Sequence at one end of the junction differs from germline and may be a read error. This rearrangement joins TRBV18 to TRBJ1-2; D may be TRBD1 (5 bases). This CDR3 comprises 12 residues. The V gene's germline CDR1 is KGHSH and CDR2 LQKENI. CDR3 region: CTSSQGEDGYTF. CDR3 bases: TGTACCAGCTCACAAGGGGAAGATGGCTACACCTTC.

This clonotype was detected a few times. This rearrangement joins TRBV3-1 to TRBJ2-7, with D possibly matching TRBD2 (5 bases). Germline V gene lookup returns CDR1 LGHDT and CDR2 YNNKEL (reference sequence). This CDR3 is 14 amino acids long. Trimming shortened V by 4 bases and J by 0 bases, and 10 bases separated the two germline ends. The CDR3 DNA sequence: TGTGCCAGCAGCCCGCGGGCTACCTCCTACGAGCAGTACTTC. Translation: CASSPRATSYEQYF.